This T cell receptor (beta chain) comes out of a study of PD-1 blockade in classical Hodgkin lymphoma (dated by TCRdb to between 2020 and 2021). Regarding the research as a whole: Nivolumab dosing was 3 mg/kg intravenously every 2 weeks, continuing until either disease progression or unacceptable toxicity. To define a peripheral blood immune signature of response to PD-1 blockade in classical Hodgkin lymphoma, the study combined TCR beta sequencing with CyTOF.

A word on this clone: What antigen it recognizes has not been identified. Per-nucleotide qualities are absent, and no much larger clonotype sits a single base away.

Results and caveats for the whole study, not just this receptor: The study covered only a single clinical trial cohort, and the causes of the repertoire differences, possibly disease activity or prior therapy, were still not defined. Trial patients with a complete response had baseline diversity similar to that of newly diagnosed patients, while partial responders and progressors had significantly lower diversity. Lower diversity was observed in patients in whom nivolumab was started less than 1 year after ASCT, and these patients were excluded from later analyses so that confounding by immune reconstitution would be avoided. A significant rise by C4D1 was seen in CD4+ but not CD8+ TCR diversity (p=0.0027 vs p=0.16), with the rise being most apparent in complete responders (p=0.02). Baseline TCR diversity was reported as lower in newly diagnosed patients than in healthy donors, and lower still in relapsed/refractory patients.

Genomic DNA was extracted with the Qiagen DNeasy kit from unsorted PBMCs and from negatively selected CD4+ and CD8+ fractions. Using primers that anneal to V and J segments, immunoSEQ multiplex PCR amplified the TCR beta CDR3 regions. A synthetic immune receptor repertoire was used to minimize amplification bias, and any remaining bias was removed computationally after sequencing. The paper's data handling went like this. Custom Python scripts were used to quantify repertoire diversity as the Shannon entropy index. Unsorted, CD4+ and CD8+ repertoires were analyzed separately, except in combined analyses where CD4+ and CD8+ sequences were merged in silico. A clone counted as expanded when the clone's frequency after treatment rose at least 2-fold relative to C1D1, and clones undetected at baseline were given a pseudocount of 0.5. Clones with 0 or 1 copy at C1D1 were defined as singleton clones, while clones with 2 or more copies were defined as non-singleton clones. Clones expanded in unsorted samples were annotated as CD4+, CD8+ or unknown by matching protein sequences in sorted samples from the same patient. Wilcoxon tests on paired samples were used to test changes in diversity from C1D1 to C4D1. TCRdb took this table from immuneACCESS and kept in-frame rearrangements with V and J called. Such tables lack part of the clones; where checked against another copy, unresolved V genes explain under half of the gap, and the rest is unexplained. D and trimming were read from the DNA, whereas the V and J calls and clone size are those reported in that table. The sample records some 93,000 clones, 83% of which are singletons. 15% to 20% of the sample lies in the top ten.

After removal of 6 bases from V and 7 bases from J, the junction retains 9 bases not matched to a gene. The germline V gene provides CDR1 SGHTA and CDR2 FQGNSA. The CDR3 numbers 14 residues from cysteine through phenylalanine. Just the 42-base CDR3 DNA is kept, in frame starting at base 1. This specimen's time point label, interpreted: cycle 4 day 1 (C4D1), after more than 5 weeks of nivolumab. Every trial patient had relapsed following autologous stem cell transplantation, and prior brentuximab vedotin exposure was what differed among cohorts A, B and C. The trial cohort comprised a few dozen patients with relapsed/refractory classical Hodgkin lymphoma whose best overall responses were complete response, partial response or progressive disease. Single-agent nivolumab was administered to trial patients in the multi-cohort phase II CheckMate 205 trial. An independent review committee assessed best overall response by applying the 2007 International Working Group response criteria. Trial PBMCs were collected just before the start of nivolumab (C1D1) and during therapy at cycle 2 day 1 and cycle 4 day 1. Peripheral blood was collected in 8 mL Vacutainer Cell Preparation Tubes, from which PBMCs were isolated by centrifugation and then cryopreserved.

The chain is made from TRBV7-2 and TRBJ2-1; 7 bases in between match TRBD2. Here the sequenced sample was peripheral blood mononuclear cells (PBMCs), taken before the fourth cycle of nivolumab. This sequence originates from a human donor with classical Hodgkin lymphoma. The DNA reads TGTGCCAGCAGTCTTCTTACTAGCGTAAATGAGCAGTTCTTC. This is translated as CASSLLTSVNEQFF.